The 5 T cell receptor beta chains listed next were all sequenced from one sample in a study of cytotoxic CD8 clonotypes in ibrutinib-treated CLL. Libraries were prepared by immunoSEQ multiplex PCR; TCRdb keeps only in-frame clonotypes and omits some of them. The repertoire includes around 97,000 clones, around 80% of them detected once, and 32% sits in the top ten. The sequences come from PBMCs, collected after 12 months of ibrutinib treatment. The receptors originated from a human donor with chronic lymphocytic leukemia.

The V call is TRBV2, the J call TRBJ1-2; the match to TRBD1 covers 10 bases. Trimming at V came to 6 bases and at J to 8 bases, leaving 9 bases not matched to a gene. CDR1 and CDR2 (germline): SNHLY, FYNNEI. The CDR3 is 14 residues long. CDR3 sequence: CASRGGQGTVGYTF. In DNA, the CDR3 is TGTGCCAGCAGGGGGGGACAGGGGACGGTAGGCTACACCTTC.

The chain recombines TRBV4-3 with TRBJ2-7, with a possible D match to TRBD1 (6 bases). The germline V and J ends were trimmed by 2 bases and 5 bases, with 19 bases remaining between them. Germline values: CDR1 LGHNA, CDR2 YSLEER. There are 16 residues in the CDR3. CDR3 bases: TGCGCCAGCAGCCAAACGAGGGGCAGGGGTAACAACGAGCAGTACTTC. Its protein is CASSQTRGRGNNEQYF.

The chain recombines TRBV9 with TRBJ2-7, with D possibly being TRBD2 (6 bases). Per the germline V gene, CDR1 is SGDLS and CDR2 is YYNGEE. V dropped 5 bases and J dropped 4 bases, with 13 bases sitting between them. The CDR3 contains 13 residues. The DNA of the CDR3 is TGTGCCAGCAGTTACGGGAGTTCGTACGAGCAGTACTTC. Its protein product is CASSYGSSYEQYF.

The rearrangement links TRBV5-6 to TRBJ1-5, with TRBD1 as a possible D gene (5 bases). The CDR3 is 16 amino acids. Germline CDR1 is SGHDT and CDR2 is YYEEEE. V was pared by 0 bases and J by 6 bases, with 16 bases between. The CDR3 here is CASSLAGGVSGQPQHF. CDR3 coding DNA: TGTGCCAGCAGCTTGGCCGGGGGTGTTTCTGGTCAGCCCCAGCATTTT.

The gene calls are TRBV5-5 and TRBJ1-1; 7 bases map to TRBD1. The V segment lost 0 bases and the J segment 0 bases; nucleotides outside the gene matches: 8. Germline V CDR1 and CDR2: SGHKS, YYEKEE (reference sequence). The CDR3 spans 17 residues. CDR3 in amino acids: CASSLATRQGMNTEAFF. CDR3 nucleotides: TGTGCCAGCAGCTTGGCTACCCGACAGGGCATGAACACTGAAGCTTTCTTT.